This T cell receptor beta chain originates from a study of shared clonotypes between healthy human individuals. The wider study: Serving as donors were a couple of women and a few men, whose ages spanned 18 to 49. General observations from the study: Sequencing depth was expected to affect clonotype sharing among donors.

Positive CCR7 selection of CD45RO-negative cells yielded the naive CD8 cells, and terminally differentiated effector memory CD45RA+ cells were excluded. V lost 3 bases, J lost 4 bases, and 21 bases lay in between. Per the germline V gene, CDR1 is SGDLS and CDR2 is YYNGEE. The CDR3 sequence is 17 residues long. In regard to this clone: The antigen is not known.

Measured with immunoSEQ multiplex PCR; TCRdb has only the in-frame clones, and not every one. Among about 2.1 million clones, around 93% were seen once, and the ten largest hold more than 1.5%. Sequenced: naive CD8+ T cells from PBMCs. The rearrangement links TRBV9 to TRBJ2-3, with D perhaps matching TRBD2 (6 bases). The receptor comes from a man between 18 and 35 years old in good health. Some clones in this sample may be carry-over from other donors' samples. The CDR3 region is CASSGGPGGGDADTQYF. The CDR3 DNA is TGTGCCAGCAGCGGAGGGCCGGGCGGAGGGGACGCAGATACGCAGTATTTT.